This record concerns one T cell receptor (beta chain) sequence. Distinct nucleotide sequences in the sample also encode this CDR3. The data belong to a study of shared T cell receptors in the human thymus. TCRdb's table, derived via immunoSEQ multiplex PCR, lists solely in-frame clones and lacks some. The sample lists roughly 550,000 clones; 75% to 80% were seen once. The CDR3 is 15 residues long. Germline loops: CDR1 MNHEY, CDR2 SVGAGI. J gave up 2 bases and V 6 bases, and 9 bases lay outside the gene matches. The same data also went into a second study, on human thymus T cells. From that report: Healthy Finnish infants having corrective surgery for congenital heart defects served as donors. Corrective cardiac surgery supplied the resected thymus tissue. Blood and thymic repertoires both appeared biased in V and J gene usage. Related research examined unrelated individuals and reported that their thymic repertoires overlapped highly.

V gene TRBV6-5 combines with J gene TRBJ2-7; 8 positions match TRBD2. Sequenced sample: thymocytes. The origin of this receptor is a boy under two years old with a congenital heart defect. The DNA of the CDR3 is TGTGCCAGCAGCCTCCGGGAGGGATCCCCCTACGAGCAGTACTTC. This encodes CASSLREGSPYEQYF.